This T cell receptor beta chain appears in the sequencing data of a study of molecular identifiers for immune sequencing clone quantification. Study-wide results and limits: Effector cells had over 99% of their molecules in clones above 20 RNA copies, while naive cells had under 1%.

TCRdb independently ran MiXCR on the PCR reads; one entry per CDR3 protein. The sample records about 510,000 distinct CDR3 sequences, around 21% being singletons. This CDR3 has 16 amino acids. The V end lost 4 bases, the J end lost 6 bases, and 19 bases lay between the germline ends. The germline V gene has CDR1 SGHAT and CDR2 FQNNGV. The sorting of naive CD8 T cells used the CD8+CD4-CCR7+CD45RA+ phenotype. As regards this clonotype: Its target is not known.

Sequencing was carried out using naive CD8+ T cells from blood, with Jurkat cell RNA spiked in. Subset: FACS-sorted CD8+CD4-CCR7+CD45RA+ naive T cells. The chain recombines TRBV11-2 with TRBJ1-5; D possibly corresponds to TRBD1 (5 bases). The TCR sequence derives from a human donor in good health. Some libraries in this study had Jurkat cell RNA spiked in. The CDR3 sequence is CASSSGTGTLLQPQHF. The CDR3 bases are TGTGCCAGCAGCTCCGGTACCGGGACCCTGCTTCAGCCCCAGCATTTT. The full variable domain, its missing parts supplied by reference TRBV11-2 and TRBJ1-5, is EAGVAQSPRYKIIEKRQSVAFWCNPISGHATLYWYQQILGQGPKLLIQFQNNGVVDDSQLPKDRFSAERLKGVDSTLKIQPAKLEDSAVYLCASSSGTGTLLQPQHFGDGTRLSIL.